This TCR beta chain was captured by sequencing in a study of T cell clones after liver transplantation. The CDR3 has 15 residues. CDR1 is SGHTA, CDR2 FQGNSA, per germline. The ends lost 7 bases at V and 0 bases at J; junction bases unmatched: 8. Here immunoSEQ multiplex PCR was the method, and the copy in TCRdb shows in-frame clones only, minus some. The table records under 35,000 clones, more than 90% of them present only once. The specimen comprised CD8+ T cells from blood, sampled 12 months after liver transplant. The chain carries TRBV7-2 and TRBJ2-7; 8 bases align to TRBD2. This receptor was identified in a human patient who received a liver transplant. Some T cells may be supplied by the graft donor. The CDR3 region has the DNA TGTGCCAGCACCCCGGGAGCGGGAGTCTCCTACGAGCAGTACTTC. This codes for CASTPGAGVSYEQYF.